This record looks at one TCR beta chain sequence and its context. Its antigen remains unidentified. This sample is drawn from a study of siplizumab effects on memory and regulatory T cells. Germline V gene lookup returns CDR1 LGHNA and CDR2 YNFKEQ. Trimming removed 1 base from V and 6 bases from J; junction bases left unmatched: 13. The CDR3 length is 18 residues. Assay used: immunoSEQ multiplex PCR; TCRdb lists only in-frame clones, some missing. The table includes 85,000 to 120,000 clones, 80% to 95% detected once. Study-wide results and caveats: Suppressive activity of Tregs proliferating in siplizumab cultures remained unconfirmed. Naive T cell populations appeared to exhibit greater diversity than memory cells and appeared to be major alloresponse contributors.

The V call is TRBV4-2, the J call TRBJ2-2; 8 bases match TRBD2. Specimen: CD4+ T cells sorted from blood. The origin of this receptor is a human donor in good health. In DNA, the CDR3 is TGTGCCAGCAGCCAAGTAAGAAGCGGGAGAAGTTACGCCGGGGAGCTGTTTTTT. Translating it yields CASSQVRSGRSYAGELFF.